The clone carrying this T cell receptor (beta chain) was picked up many times. This sample is drawn from a study of early T cells in non-severe SARS-CoV-2 infection. cDNA molecules, individually, were tagged with unique molecular identifiers. Each CDR3 protein gets one entry after TCRdb re-called the 5' RACE reads with MiXCR. Among about 56,000 distinct CDR3 sequences, more than 9% were seen once, and the ten largest hold 6.5%. The CDR3 runs to 17 residues. The V gene end was trimmed by 5 bases and the J gene end by 8 bases; junction bases not matched to a gene: 15. Germline V CDR1 and CDR2: SGHTA, FQGNSA.

This receptor was taken from an adult who was a healthcare worker with PCR-confirmed SARS-CoV-2 infection or an uninfected control (not recorded which). Material for sequencing was whole blood. This rearrangement joins TRBV7-2 to TRBJ2-3; 11 bases map to TRBD2. Here the CDR3 reads CASSPSSGRVIGGTQYF. In DNA, the CDR3 is TGTGCCAGCAGCCCGAGTAGCGGGAGGGTGATAGGGGGTACGCAGTATTTT.